A selection of T cell receptor beta chains follows, all from one sample in a study of glioma-infiltrating T cells after dendritic cell vaccination. Sequencing used immunoSEQ multiplex PCR; TCRdb keeps in-frame clones, though not all of them. The repertoire includes 55,000 to 75,000 clones, around 83% of them detected once, and less than 20% sits in the top ten. Sample: blood, taken after dendritic cell vaccination. Receptor source: a human donor with glioblastoma. The CDR3 runs from the conserved cysteine through the conserved F or W. Each record gives: clone size, J gene, CDR3 length, D gene, V gene, CDR3 protein, CDR3 DNA. D genes are given only for firm matches. Only part of the rows carry a size: once, few, many, or a class if the clone is expanded.

. | TRBJ2-5 | 15 | TRBD1 | TRBV30 | CAWETGTGVRETQYF | TGTGCCTGGGAGACCGGGACAGGGGTACGGGAGACCCAGTACTTC
few | TRBJ2-2 | 17 | TRBD2 | TRBV4-2 | CASSQDHAGGFTGELFF | TGTGCCAGCAGCCAAGACCACGCGGGGGGGTTCACCGGGGAGCTGTTTTTT
. | TRBJ1-2 | 15 | . | TRBV10-3 | CAISESRGAMDGYTF | TGTGCCATCAGTGAGTCCCGGGGGGCTATGGATGGCTACACCTTC
. | TRBJ2-7 | 14 | TRBD1 | TRBV29-1 | CSVGTGVSSYEQYF | TGCAGCGTTGGGACAGGGGTATCGTCCTACGAGCAGTACTTC
. | TRBJ2-7 | 15 | . | TRBV5-4 | CASSFSRGGSYEQYF | TGTGCCAGCAGCTTTAGCAGGGGTGGGTCCTACGAGCAGTACTTC
. | TRBJ2-5 | 15 | . | TRBV9 | CASSVNGDIGRTQYF | TGTGCCAGCAGCGTGAATGGGGACATAGGGCGTACCCAGTACTTC
. | TRBJ2-1 | 17 | . | TRBV27 | CASSLKWSSSSYNEQFF | TGTGCCAGCAGTTTAAAATGGAGCAGTAGCTCCTACAATGAGCAGTTCTTC
. | TRBJ2-7 | 12 | . | TRBV11-2 | CASSLGLDEQYF | TGTGCCAGCAGCTTAGGGCTCGACGAGCAGTACTTC
. | TRBJ2-2 | 13 | . | TRBV7-3 | CASSLLIGGELFF | TGTGCCAGCAGCCTCCTGATCGGGGGGGAGCTGTTTTTT
. | TRBJ1-3 | 15 | . | TRBV28 | CASSFAGSSGNTIYF | TGTGCCAGCAGTTTCGCAGGCAGCTCTGGAAACACCATATATTTT
once | TRBJ2-5 | 14 | . | TRBV5-6 | CASSLRLGGETQYF | TGTGCCAGCAGCTTGAGATTGGGGGGTGAGACCCAGTACTTC
. | TRBJ1-2 | 13 | . | TRBV7-2 | CASRLDTLYGYTF | TGTGCCAGCAGATTAGACACCCTCTATGGCTACACCTTC
few | TRBJ2-3 | 17 | TRBD2 | TRBV4-3 | CASSQSRLAGGQDTQYF | TGCGCCAGCAGCCAAAGTAGGCTAGCGGGGGGCCAAGATACGCAGTATTTT
. | TRBJ2-3 | 15 | TRBD2 | TRBV29-1 | CSVPSLPGGADTQYF | TGCAGCGTTCCTAGTCTGCCGGGAGGCGCAGATACGCAGTATTTT
. | TRBJ1-4 | 15 | TRBD1 | TRBV6-5 | CASGRDRGRKEKLFF | TGTGCCAGCGGGAGGGACAGGGGGCGAAAAGAAAAACTGTTTTTT
. | TRBJ2-3 | 16 | . | TRBV4-3 | CASSQGSGTSTDTQYF | TGCGCCAGCAGCCAAGGTTCCGGGACTAGCACAGATACGCAGTATTTT
. | TRBJ2-7 | 16 | . | TRBV5-1 | CASRSWGGLTDYEQYF | TGCGCCAGTCGATCGTGGGGGGGCCTCACAGACTACGAGCAGTACTTC
. | TRBJ2-1 | 13 | TRBD2 | TRBV6-4 | CASSVLRGGEQFF | TGTGCCAGCAGTGTACTGCGGGGGGGTGAGCAGTTCTTC
. | TRBJ1-1 | 13 | . | TRBV4-2 | CASSHGGGTEAFF | TGTGCCAGCAGCCATGGGGGAGGAACTGAAGCTTTCTTT
. | TRBJ1-4 | 19 | TRBD1 | TRBV7-8 | CASSLRGFRGMAANEKLFF | TGTGCCAGCAGCTTAAGGGGCTTCAGGGGGATGGCGGCTAATGAAAAACTGTTTTTT
. | TRBJ1-2 | 12 | . | TRBV9 | CASSPGTYGYTF | TGTGCCAGCAGCCCAGGGACATATGGCTACACCTTC
. | TRBJ2-1 | 16 | TRBD2 | TRBV2 | CASSFSLAASYNEQFF | TGTGCCAGCAGTTTTTCGCTAGCGGCCTCCTACAATGAGCAGTTCTTC
. | TRBJ1-1 | 14 | . | TRBV11-2 | CASSPAGSLTEAFF | TGCGCCAGCAGCCCAGCGGGCAGTCTCACTGAAGCTTTCTTT
. | TRBJ2-3 | 13 | . | TRBV13 | CASSLDRVYTQYF | TGTGCCAGCAGCTTAGATAGAGTGTATACGCAGTATTTT
few | TRBJ1-2 | 15 | TRBD1 | TRBV27 | CASSLALGQDYGYTF | TGTGCCAGCAGCCTTGCCCTGGGACAGGACTATGGCTACACCTTC
. | TRBJ2-5 | 15 | . | TRBV7-6 | CASSLAEAIQETQYF | TGTGCCAGCAGCTTAGCAGAGGCTATCCAAGAGACCCAGTACTTC
few | TRBJ2-2 | 17 | . | TRBV4-1 | CASSHGLWGVKTGELFF | TGCGCCAGCAGCCACGGCCTCTGGGGGGTGAAAACCGGGGAGCTGTTTTTT
. | TRBJ2-1 | 12 | . | TRBV11-3 | CASSPGENEQFF | TGTGCCAGCAGCCCAGGGGAAAATGAGCAGTTCTTC
few | TRBJ1-5 | 16 | . | TRBV6-4 | CASSDPRRFSNQPQHF | TGTGCCAGCAGTGACCCGCGCCGATTCAGCAATCAGCCCCAGCATTTT
. | TRBJ2-3 | 15 | TRBD1 | TRBV27 | CASSSTGGLTDTQYF | TGTGCCAGCAGTTCCACAGGGGGATTAACAGATACGCAGTATTTT
few | TRBJ1-3 | 13 | . | TRBV19 | CASSGALGNTIYF | TGTGCCAGTAGTGGGGCGCTTGGAAACACCATATATTTT
. | TRBJ2-5 | 13 | . | TRBV5-1 | CASSLVRAETQYF | TGCGCCAGCAGCTTAGTCAGGGCCGAGACCCAGTACTTC
once | TRBJ1-1 | 14 | . | TRBV19 | CASRGGWRNTEAFF | TGTGCCAGTCGAGGGGGTTGGAGAAACACTGAAGCTTTCTTT
. | TRBJ2-7 | 12 | . | TRBV7-2 | CASSVATYEQYF | TGTGCCAGCAGCGTTGCGACCTACGAGCAGTACTTC
. | TRBJ2-1 | 14 | TRBD1 | TRBV27 | CATPRGQGKDEQFF | TGTGCCACCCCTCGGGGACAGGGAAAGGATGAGCAGTTCTTC
. | TRBJ1-1 | 14 | TRBD1 | TRBV11-3 | CASSLGQGDREAFF | TGTGCCAGCAGCCTGGGACAGGGGGATAGGGAAGCTTTCTTT
. | TRBJ1-1 | 14 | . | TRBV19 | CASSTNREFPEAFF | TGTGCCAGTAGTACAAACAGGGAATTCCCTGAAGCTTTCTTT